One sample yielded the 24 T cell receptor beta chains listed below, sequenced in a study of spatial heterogeneity in lung cancer. TCRdb ran MiXCR on the 5' RACE reads and lists one entry per CDR3 protein. The sample shows about 5,000 distinct CDR3 sequences, about 18% of them seen only once. Time point specified: sample taken at primary tumor resection. Frozen PBMC, nontumor lung or tumor provided whole RNA, which was sequenced unsorted. The specimen comprised normal lung tissue next to the tumor, sampled at surgery. Receptor source: a male donor with early-stage non-small cell lung cancer.

This clonotype counts as medium-sized. This beta chain is an unintended read in a library built for alpha chains; its size means little. The CDR3 sequence: CSARTFGGSDSYEQYF. CDR3 nucleotide sequence: TGCAGTGCTAGAACGTTTGGGGGTAGCGATTCCTACGAGCAGTACTTC. The chain links TRBV20-1 to TRBJ2-7; D possibly matches TRBD1 or TRBD2 (5 bases each). The CDR3 sequence is 16 residues long. Germline loops: CDR1 DFQATT, CDR2 SNEGSKA (reference sequence). V lost 2 bases and J lost 1, with 18 bases in between.

This clonotype is labeled as medium-sized. As an off-target read in a library built for alpha chains, this beta chain has a frequency of little significance. This CDR3 is CSARDSDRGADGNTEAFF. The CDR3 region has the DNA TGCAGTGCTAGAGATTCGGATCGGGGGGCTGATGGGAACACTGAAGCTTTCTTT. This rearrangement joins TRBV20-1 to TRBJ1-1; tentative D call: TRBD1 (6 bases). The ends were cut back, 0 bases at V and 1 base at J, with 21 bases in the middle. CDR1 and CDR2 from the germline V gene are DFQATT and SNEGSKA (reference sequence). The CDR3 is 18 residues long.

Relative to its sample, this clonotype is large. The library was designed around alpha chains, so this beta chain is a stray read whose abundance carries little weight. Here the CDR3 DNA reads TGTGCCAGCAGTTTTAACGCGGACAGGGCTAACTACAATGAGCAGTTCTTC. Translated, it gives CASSFNADRANYNEQFF. The chain joins TRBV28 to TRBJ2-1, with 8 nucleotides matching TRBD1. This CDR3 has 17 amino acids. The trim removed 3 bases at V and 3 bases at J, leaving 10 bases unmatched. Germline V gene lookup returns CDR1 MDHEN and CDR2 SYDVKM.

By its share, this clonotype is medium-sized. Since it is a stray read in a library aimed at alpha chains, this beta chain has a size that is not meaningful. The DNA for the CDR3 is TGTGCCAGCTCACGGGACCGAGGCTACACCTTC. This sequence encodes CASSRDRGYTF. The chain couples TRBV28 to TRBJ1-2; tentatively, D is TRBD1 (5 bases). Germline CDR1 reads MDHEN; CDR2 reads SYDVKM. Trimming removed 8 bases from V and 8 bases from J, with 12 bases in between. The CDR3 length is 11 residues.

This clonotype is medium-sized by share. This beta chain is off target for a library built for alpha chains, so its abundance means little. The V and J genes are TRBV23-1 and TRBJ2-3; the match to TRBD1 covers 10 bases. TRBV23-1 is an ORF, with its function uncertain. The CDR3 loop spans 16 amino acids. The V segment lost 1 base and the J segment 3 bases; nucleotides outside the gene matches: 4. DNA for the CDR3: TGCGCCAGCAGTCAATTAGGGACAGGGGCAACAGATACGCAGTATTTT. It translates to CASSQLGTGATDTQYF.

This clonotype rates as medium-sized. Because this beta chain is a stray read in a library intended to capture alpha chains, its abundance should not be given much weight. The rearrangement links TRBV27 to TRBJ1-6; 7 bases map to TRBD1. Germline CDR1 MNHEY, CDR2 SMNVEV (reference sequence). This CDR3 region has 15 residues. Losses at the gene ends were 7 bases for V and 7 bases for J; bases not matched to a gene: 10. The CDR3 DNA reads as TGTGCCAGCACATCAGGGGGGGGAAGCAATTCACCCCTCCACTTT. Its translation is CASTSGGGSNSPLHF.

This clonotype is large (0.1 to 1%) by share. For a library built for alpha chains, this beta chain is a stray read; little rests on its size. J is TRBJ2-6 and V is TRBV4-1; TRBD2 is a possible D gene (5 bases). Deletions cut 3 bases from V and 1 base from J, with 10 bases between. This CDR3 is 16 amino acids long. Germline CDR1 and CDR2: MGHRA and YSYEKL. This CDR3 reads CASSQGSQSGANVLTF. CDR3 bases: TGCGCCAGCAGCCAGGGGAGTCAATCTGGGGCCAACGTCCTGACTTTC.

Within the sample, this clonotype is medium-sized. Being off target in a library aimed at alpha chains, this beta chain has a size of little meaning. V gene TRBV12-3 or TRBV12-4 combines with J gene TRBJ2-6, with 8 bases matching TRBD1. J gave up 2 bases and V 3 bases, and 6 bases lay outside the gene matches. This CDR3 contains 17 residues. CDR3 bases: TGTGCCAGCAGTTTTGTCCAGGGGGCGACTGGGGCCAACGTCCTGACTTTC. Residues: CASSFVQGATGANVLTF.

This clonotype was counted many times. Little can be read into the size of this beta chain, an off-target read in a library designed for alpha chains. The chain links TRBV7-9 to TRBJ1-2; no reliable D call. V lost 5 bases, J lost 3 bases, and 19 bases lay in between. Germline-derived CDR1 and CDR2 are SEHNR and FQNEAQ (reference sequence). The CDR3 has 16 amino acids. CDR3 residues: CASSQQAGLRYYGYTF. CDR3 bases: TGTGCCAGCAGCCAGCAGGCAGGTCTCCGGTACTATGGCTACACCTTC.

By frequency in the sample, this clonotype is medium-sized. The library was prepared for alpha chains; this beta chain is a stray read, so its frequency means little. V and J are TRBV12-3 or TRBV12-4 and TRBJ2-5; D is undetermined. V gave up 3 bases and J gave up 5 bases, with 4 bases separating them. This CDR3 spans 11 amino acids. In nucleotides, the CDR3 is TGTGCCAGCAGTTTCCAGGAGACCCAGTACTTC. This codes for CASSFQETQYF.

Sample share makes this clonotype medium-sized. Little can be read into the size of this beta chain, an off-target read in a library designed for alpha chains. The chain is built from TRBV5-1 and TRBJ2-3, with 10 nucleotides matching TRBD2. Germline V gives CDR1 SGHRS, CDR2 YFSETQ. V lost 2 bases and J lost 7; bases outside the gene matches: 7. CDR3 size: 15 residues. CDR3 DNA sequence: TGCGCCAGCAGCTTTCCCCAGCGGGAGGGAAATACGCAGTATTTT. Translated, it gives CASSFPQREGNTQYF.

Concerning this clonotype itself: Being off target in a library aimed at alpha chains, this beta chain has a size of little meaning. This chain links TRBV5-1 with TRBJ2-1, with 9 bases that match TRBD2. CDR3 length: 16 residues. CDR1 and CDR2 (germline): SGHRS, YFSETQ. J lost 2 bases, V lost 3 bases, and 6 bases had no gene match. The CDR3 DNA is TGCGCCAGCAGCTCGGGGCTAGCGGGGCCCTACAATGAGCAGTTCTTC. Residues: CASSSGLAGPYNEQFF.

About this clonotype: This beta chain was picked up by a library intended for alpha chains and is off target, so its count carries little meaning. The rearrangement links TRBV10-2 to TRBJ2-2; 7 bases fit TRBD2. The CDR3 is 16 amino acids. V shed 4 bases and J 2 bases; nucleotides not matched to a gene: 7. Germline CDR1 reads WSHSY; CDR2 reads SAAADI. The CDR3 DNA reads as TGCGCCAGCAGTGTAGGCAGCGGGGCCAACACCGGGGAGCTGTTTTTT. Translating it yields CASSVGSGANTGELFF.

A word on this clonotype: This beta chain was picked up by a library intended for alpha chains and is off target, so its count carries little meaning. The chain uses TRBV10-2 and TRBJ2-3; 13 bases are shared with TRBD2. The germline gives CDR1 WSHSY, CDR2 SAAADI. The CDR3 totals 17 residues. Unmatched junction bases numbered 7, after V lost 1 base and J lost 6 bases. The CDR3 here is CASSEFGLAGAWDTQYF. The CDR3 region has the DNA TGCGCCAGCAGTGAGTTCGGACTAGCGGGAGCCTGGGATACGCAGTATTTT.

Of note for this clonotype: This beta chain is a stray sequence in a library constructed for alpha chains; its clone size is not meaningful. V is TRBV27 and J is TRBJ1-1; D is perhaps TRBD1 (5 bases). There are 15 residues in the CDR3. Trimming shortened V by 5 bases and J by 0 bases, and 13 bases separated the two germline ends. Germline V lookup: CDR1 MNHEY, CDR2 SMNVEV (reference sequence). The CDR3 here is CASSPRTRMNTEAFF. The CDR3 coding sequence is TGTGCCAGCAGTCCCCGGACAAGGATGAACACTGAAGCTTTCTTT.

Many counts were recorded for this clonotype. Since the library was made to target alpha chains, this beta chain is a stray read and its abundance is not meaningful. The gene calls are TRBV29-1 and TRBJ1-2, with 7 bases that match TRBD1. The V gene end was trimmed by 7 bases and the J gene end by 3 bases; junction bases not matched to a gene: 2. From germline, CDR1 is SQVTM and CDR2 ANQGSEA. The CDR3 runs 11 residues. The CDR3 loop is CSGGQDYGYTF. In DNA form, the CDR3 reads TGCAGCGGTGGACAGGACTATGGCTACACCTTC.

This clonotype is categorized as medium-sized. A library prepared for alpha chains yielded this beta chain as an off-target read; its size is of little meaning. The rearrangement joins TRBV20-1 to TRBJ2-1, with D unresolved. The CDR3 is made up of 10 amino acids. CDR1 is DFQATT, CDR2 SNEGSKA, per germline (reference sequence). Trimming left V 2 bases short and J 8 bases short, with 4 bases between. The CDR3 nucleotides read TGCAGTGCTAGACGGGATGAGCAGTTCTTC. Its translation is CSARRDEQFF.

This clonotype counts as medium-sized. This beta chain was picked up by a library intended for alpha chains and is off target, so its count carries little meaning. The gene calls are TRBV27 and TRBJ2-1, with 13 bases identical to TRBD2. V was clipped by 4 bases and J by 3 bases; unmatched bases: 18. Germline loops: CDR1 MNHEY, CDR2 SMNVEV (reference sequence). The CDR3 runs to 21 residues. This CDR3 reads CASSSRIKRGLAGEVYNEQFF. The CDR3 DNA is TGTGCCAGCAGTTCACGAATTAAAAGAGGACTAGCGGGAGAGGTCTACAATGAGCAGTTCTTC.

This clonotype rates as medium-sized. This beta chain represents an off-target read in a library built for alpha chains; its size is of limited meaning. The chain links TRBV29-1 to TRBJ2-1, with TRBD2 identical over 10 bases. CDR1 and CDR2 (germline): SQVTM, ANQGSEA. Trimming took 7 bases from V and 7 from J; bases not matched to a gene: 10. The CDR3 has 14 amino acids. The CDR3 protein is CSAESGGAGNEQFF. CDR3 nucleotide sequence: TGCAGCGCCGAGAGCGGGGGGGCCGGGAATGAGCAGTTCTTC.

This clonotype is deemed medium-sized. This beta chain is off target for a library built for alpha chains, so its abundance means little. The CDR3 nucleotides read TGTGCCAGCAGCTCATGGGGGGACCAGCCCCAGCATTTT. Its translation is CASSSWGDQPQHF. This chain links TRBV7-2 with TRBJ1-5, with TRBD1 as a possible D gene (5 bases). Germline CDR1 reads SGHTA; CDR2 reads FQGNSA. V lost 4 bases to trimming and J lost 7 bases, with 11 bases between them. The CDR3 runs to 13 residues. Supplemented by reference TRBV7-2 and TRBJ1-5, the full variable domain reads GAGVSQSPSNKVTEKGKDVELRCDPISGHTALYWYRQSLGQGLEFLIYFQGNSAPDKSGLPSDRFSAERTGGSVSTLTIQRTQQEDSAVYLCASSSWGDQPQHFGDGTRLSIL.

Worth noting for this clonotype: A library made for alpha chains picked up this beta chain off target, so its size means little. The chain carries TRBV28 and TRBJ2-7; D tentatively fits TRBD1 or TRBD2 (5 bases each). Germline loops: CDR1 MDHEN, CDR2 SYDVKM. The CDR3 spans 14 residues. Trimming took off 2 bases at V and 2 bases at J, with 10 bases between the two ends. The CDR3 spells CASSLGGSAYEQYF. The CDR3 DNA is TGTGCCAGCAGTTTAGGGGGATCGGCCTACGAGCAGTACTTC.

A note on this clonotype: The junction differs from germline at one of its ends, possibly a read error. This beta chain is off target for a library built for alpha chains, so its abundance means little. The chain joins TRBV28 to TRBJ1-2, with TRBD1 identical over 7 bases. Looked up from germline, CDR1 is MDHEN and CDR2 is SYDVKM. This CDR3 region has 14 residues. In DNA form, the CDR3 reads TGTGCCTGCAGTCCTCCTGGCAGGGGGGATTCAGAGACCTTC. Amino acid sequence: CACSPPGRGDSETF.

This clonotype qualifies as medium-sized. Little can be read into the size of this beta chain, an off-target read in a library designed for alpha chains. V and J are TRBV20-1 and TRBJ1-3; TRBD1 might be the D (5 bases). V lost 3 bases and J 4 bases, leaving 13 bases between the germline ends. Looked up from germline, CDR1 is DFQATT and CDR2 is SNEGSKA (reference sequence). The CDR3 sequence is 14 residues long. As DNA, the CDR3 is TGCAGTGCTAGTAGTGGGGCGGACGGAAACACCATATATTTT. Translating gives CSASSGADGNTIYF.

By proportion, this clonotype is medium-sized. This beta chain was picked up by a library intended for alpha chains and is off target, so its count carries little meaning. This rearrangement joins TRBV11-3 to TRBJ1-1; D might be TRBD1 (5 bases). Germline loops: CDR1 SGHNT, CDR2 YENEEA. The CDR3 consists of 16 residues. V lost 5 bases, J lost 3 bases, and 19 bases lay in between. The CDR3 here is CASSPGRDGTDTEAFF. The CDR3 DNA sequence: TGTGCCAGCAGCCCCGGCCGGGACGGGACGGACACTGAAGCTTTCTTT.